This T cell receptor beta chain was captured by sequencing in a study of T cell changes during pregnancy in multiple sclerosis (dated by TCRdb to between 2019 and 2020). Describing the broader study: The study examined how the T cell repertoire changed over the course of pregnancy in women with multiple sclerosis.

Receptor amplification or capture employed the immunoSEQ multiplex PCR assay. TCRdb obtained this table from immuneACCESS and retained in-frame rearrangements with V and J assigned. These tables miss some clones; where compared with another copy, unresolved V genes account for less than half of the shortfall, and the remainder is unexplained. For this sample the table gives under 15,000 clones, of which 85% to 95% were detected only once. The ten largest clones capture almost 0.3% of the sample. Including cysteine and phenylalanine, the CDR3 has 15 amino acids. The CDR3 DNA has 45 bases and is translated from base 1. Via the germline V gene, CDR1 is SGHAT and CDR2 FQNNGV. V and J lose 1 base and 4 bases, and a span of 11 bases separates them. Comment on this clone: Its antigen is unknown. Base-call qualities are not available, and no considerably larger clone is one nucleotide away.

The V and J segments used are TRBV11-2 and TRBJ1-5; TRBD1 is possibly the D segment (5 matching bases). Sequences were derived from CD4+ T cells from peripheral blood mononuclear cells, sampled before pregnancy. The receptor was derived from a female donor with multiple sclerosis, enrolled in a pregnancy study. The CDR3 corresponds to CASSLAPGNNQPQHF. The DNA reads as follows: TGTGCCAGCAGCTTAGCCCCAGGGAATAATCAGCCCCAGCATTTT.